The entry that follows covers one T cell receptor (beta chain) sequence. Measured with immunoSEQ multiplex PCR; TCRdb has only the in-frame clones, and not every one. The table shows roughly 130,000 clones, with approximately 95% occurring only once. This CDR3 is 11 amino acids long. The V gene lost 5 bases and the J gene lost 8 bases, with 7 bases spanning the gap. From germline, CDR1 is SEHNR and CDR2 FQNEAQ (reference sequence). These data originate in a study of control samples from healthy donors and cancer patients. The origin of this receptor is a man aged 25 to 45 in good health. The sample consisted of blood. The chain couples TRBV7-9 to TRBJ2-1; D call uncertain. This CDR3 is CASSGIDEQFF. The CDR3 DNA follows: TGTGCCAGCAGCGGTATCGATGAGCAGTTCTTC.